These T cell receptor beta chains were read from a single sample in a study of T cells after posttransplantation cyclophosphamide. Assay: immunoSEQ multiplex PCR; the TCRdb copy retains only in-frame clones and omits some. The sample has 12,000 or so clones, none seen only once. Sequencing was done on a sample of PBMCs. These receptors all come from a woman in her forties in good health, CMV-negative, and a related stem cell transplant donor. The CDR3 runs from the conserved cysteine through the conserved F or W. A D gene is named only where the DNA matches it firmly. The size of a clone is reported for some rows only, either as once, few or many, or as a class for expanded clones.

j_call d_call clone_size v_call cdr3_aa cdr3_nt
TRBJ1-2 TRBD1 many TRBV30 CASGQGEGGYTF TGTGCCTCCGGACAGGGGGAAGGTGGCTACACCTTC
TRBJ2-1 . many TRBV24-1 CATSDFRGQNEQFF TGTGCCACCAGTGATTTCAGGGGCCAAAATGAGCAGTTCTTC
TRBJ2-3 . many TRBV10-1 CASRSGVVSSTDTQYF TGCGCCAGCAGATCCGGTGTAGTTTCTAGCACAGATACGCAGTATTTT
TRBJ2-3 TRBD2 many TRBV7-3 CASSLRRGGSTDTQYF TGTGCCAGCAGCTTAAGGCGGGGGGGCTCGACAGATACGCAGTATTTT
TRBJ2-7 TRBD2 medium-sized TRBV28 CASRSLAGGPYEQYF TGTGCCAGCAGGTCTCTAGCGGGAGGTCCCTACGAGCAGTACTTC
TRBJ2-7 TRBD2 many TRBV7-6 CASSWTSESYEQYF TGTGCCAGCAGCTGGACTAGCGAAAGCTACGAGCAGTACTTC
TRBJ2-1 TRBD1 many TRBV29-1 CSVEGQGSYNEQFF TGCAGCGTTGAGGGACAGGGGAGTTACAATGAGCAGTTCTTC
TRBJ2-7 TRBD2 many TRBV6-5 CASSATGTRNEQYF TGTGCCAGCAGTGCGACCGGGACTAGGAACGAGCAGTACTTC
TRBJ2-2 . many TRBV7-7 CASSLHSGSQAGELFF TGTGCCAGCAGCTTGCACAGCGGGTCACAGGCCGGGGAGCTGTTTTTT
TRBJ2-7 TRBD2 many TRBV5-4 CASSPWPGTSGNYEQYF TGTGCCAGCAGCCCATGGCCGGGTACTAGCGGGAACTACGAGCAGTACTTC
TRBJ1-2 . . TRBV27 CASSDNQRISWGYTF TGTGCCAGCTCGGATAATCAACGGATTAGCTGGGGCTACACCTTC
TRBJ2-2 . few TRBV6-2/TRBV6-3 CAIGERQVRAGELFF TGTGCCATTGGAGAAAGACAGGTCAGGGCCGGGGAGCTGTTTTTT
TRBJ1-4 . many TRBV6-6 CASSYGGEKLFF TGTGCCAGCAGTTACGGGGGGGAAAAACTGTTTTTT
TRBJ2-7 . many TRBV6-6 CASSYTHGQTYEQYF TGTGCCAGCAGTTACACCCATGGACAGACCTACGAGCAGTACTTC
TRBJ2-1 TRBD1 many TRBV5-1 CASSTGTGYNEQFF TGCGCCAGCAGCACCGGGACAGGCTACAATGAGCAGTTCTTC
TRBJ1-1 . many TRBV2 CASTGHMNTEAFF TGTGCCAGCACGGGACATATGAACACTGAAGCTTTCTTT
TRBJ2-5 . . TRBV7-7 CASGSSYETQYF TGTGCTAGCGGTTCTAGCTACGAGACCCAGTACTTC
TRBJ2-2 . many TRBV5-1 CASSLGVTGELFF TGCGCCAGCAGCTTAGGGGTCACCGGGGAGCTGTTTTTT
TRBJ2-1 TRBD1 many TRBV4-3 CASRGTASSSYNEQFF TGCGCCAGCAGGGGGACAGCCTCAAGCTCCTACAATGAGCAGTTCTTC
TRBJ2-7 TRBD2 many TRBV5-6 CASSLGLAGDGTYEQYF TGTGCCAGCAGCTTGGGACTAGCGGGAGATGGAACCTACGAGCAGTACTTC
TRBJ2-2 . many TRBV9 CASSVGTAAGELFF TGTGCCAGCAGCGTTGGTACCGCAGCCGGGGAGCTGTTTTTT
TRBJ2-2 TRBD2 many TRBV6-9 CASTFRTSGNTGELFF TGTGCCAGCACCTTTAGGACTAGCGGGAACACCGGGGAGCTGTTTTTT
TRBJ2-5 TRBD1 few TRBV7-2 CASSPRQGRETQYF TGTGCCAGCAGCCCTCGACAGGGCCGGGAGACCCAGTACTTC
TRBJ1-1 . many TRBV6-5 CASSYSVRGVSASAFF TGTGCCAGCAGTTACTCTGTTCGAGGAGTCAGCGCGTCAGCTTTCTTT
TRBJ1-4 . many TRBV27 CASSSLYATNEKLFF TGTGCCAGCAGTTCCTTATATGCAACTAATGAAAAACTGTTTTTT
TRBJ2-2 TRBD2 many TRBV25-1 CASSEGREDTGELFF TGTGCCAGCAGTGAAGGGCGGGAGGACACCGGGGAGCTGTTTTTT
TRBJ2-1 . . TRBV28 CASSLGLVLAEQFF TGTGCCAGCAGTTTAGGGCTAGTTCTAGCGGAGCAGTTCTTC
TRBJ1-1 . many TRBV18 CASSHGENTEAFF TGTGCCAGCTCACACGGGGAGAACACTGAAGCTTTCTTT
TRBJ1-2 . many TRBV29-1 CSVETPPGLSYGYTF TGCAGCGTTGAAACACCTCCGGGACTGTCCTATGGCTACACCTTC
TRBJ1-3 . many TRBV5-1 CASSPTLSSGNTIYF TGCGCCAGCAGCCCCACATTGAGCTCTGGAAACACCATATATTTT
TRBJ1-1 TRBD1 many TRBV7-8 CASSVQGDTEAFF TGTGCCAGCAGCGTACAGGGGGACACTGAAGCTTTCTTT
TRBJ1-4 . many TRBV7-2 CASSRDRGGEKLFF TGTGCCAGCAGCCGCGACAGAGGGGGTGAAAAACTGTTTTTT
TRBJ1-5 TRBD1 many TRBV28 CASTIGQGVGQPQHF TGTGCCAGCACAATTGGGCAGGGGGTCGGTCAGCCCCAGCATTTT
TRBJ2-3 . medium-sized TRBV13 CASSPGLQRGGDTQYF TGTGCCAGCAGCCCGGGACTTCAGCGAGGAGGGGATACGCAGTATTTT
TRBJ2-1 . many TRBV11-2 CASAWALDVGFNEQFF TGTGCCAGCGCCTGGGCCTTAGACGTCGGATTCAATGAGCAGTTCTTC
TRBJ2-1 TRBD2 many TRBV5-1 CASGYALAGGDEQFF TGCGCCAGCGGTTACGCGCTAGCGGGAGGGGATGAGCAGTTCTTC
TRBJ2-5 TRBD2 many TRBV5-1 CASSLVPAGGPETQYF TGCGCCAGCAGCTTGGTTCCAGCGGGGGGGCCGGAGACCCAGTACTTC
TRBJ2-7 . many TRBV18 CASSSTPGYEQYF TGTGCCAGCTCATCGACGCCGGGGTACGAGCAGTACTTC
TRBJ1-6 TRBD1 many TRBV9 CASSVAGGGTGNSPLHF TGTGCCAGCAGCGTAGCTGGGGGGGGGACAGGGAATTCACCCCTCCACTTT
TRBJ2-7 TRBD1 many TRBV5-1 CASSLGNGDSAYEQYF TGCGCCAGCAGCTTGGGGAACGGGGACAGCGCCTACGAGCAGTACTTC
TRBJ1-4 TRBD1 many TRBV5-4 CASSRQGATEKLFF TGTGCCAGCAGCCGACAGGGGGCGACTGAAAAACTGTTTTTT
TRBJ2-1 TRBD2 many TRBV2 CASRLAETNEQFF TGTGCCAGCCGACTAGCGGAAACAAATGAGCAGTTCTTC